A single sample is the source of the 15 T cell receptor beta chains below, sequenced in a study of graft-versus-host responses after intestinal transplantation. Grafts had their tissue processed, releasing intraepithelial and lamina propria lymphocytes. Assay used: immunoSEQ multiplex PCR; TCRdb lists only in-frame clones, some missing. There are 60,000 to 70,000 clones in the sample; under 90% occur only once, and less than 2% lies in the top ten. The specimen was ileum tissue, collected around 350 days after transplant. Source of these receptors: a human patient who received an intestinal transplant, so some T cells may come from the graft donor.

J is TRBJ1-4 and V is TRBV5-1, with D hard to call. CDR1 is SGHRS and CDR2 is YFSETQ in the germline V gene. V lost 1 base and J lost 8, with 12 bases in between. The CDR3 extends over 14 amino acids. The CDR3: CASSLSAGSEKLFF. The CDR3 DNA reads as TGCGCCAGCAGCTTGTCGGCGGGTTCGGAAAAACTGTTTTTT.

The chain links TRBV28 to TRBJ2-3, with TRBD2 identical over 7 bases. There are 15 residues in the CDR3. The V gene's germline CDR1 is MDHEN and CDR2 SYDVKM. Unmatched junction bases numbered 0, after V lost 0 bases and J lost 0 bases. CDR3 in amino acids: CASSLWGGSTDTQYF. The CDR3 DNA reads TGTGCCAGCAGTTTATGGGGAGGGAGCACAGATACGCAGTATTTT.

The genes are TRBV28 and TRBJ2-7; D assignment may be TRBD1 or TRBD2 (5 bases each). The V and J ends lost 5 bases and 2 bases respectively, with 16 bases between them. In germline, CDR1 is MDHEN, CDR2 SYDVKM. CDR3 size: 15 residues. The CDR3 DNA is TGTGCCAGCAGTGGGGGACCACATCAAGCCTACGAGCAGTACTTC. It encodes CASSGGPHQAYEQYF.

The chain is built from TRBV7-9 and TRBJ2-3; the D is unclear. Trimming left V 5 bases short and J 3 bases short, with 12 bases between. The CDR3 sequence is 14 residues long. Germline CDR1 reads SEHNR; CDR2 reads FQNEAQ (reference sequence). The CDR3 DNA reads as TGTGCCAGCAGCCAAAACCTAGTAACAGATACGCAGTATTTT. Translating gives CASSQNLVTDTQYF.

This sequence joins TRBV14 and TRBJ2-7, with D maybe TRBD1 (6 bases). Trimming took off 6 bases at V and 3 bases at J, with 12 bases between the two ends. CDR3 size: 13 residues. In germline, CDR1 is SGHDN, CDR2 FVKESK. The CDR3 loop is CASSNRVDYEQYF. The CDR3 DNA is TGTGCCAGCAGTAACAGGGTGGACTACGAGCAGTACTTC.

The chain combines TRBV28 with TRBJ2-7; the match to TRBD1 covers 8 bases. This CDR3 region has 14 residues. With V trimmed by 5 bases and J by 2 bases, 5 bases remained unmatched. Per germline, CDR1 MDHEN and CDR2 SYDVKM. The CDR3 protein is CASSPGGDAYEQYF. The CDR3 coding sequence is TGTGCCAGCAGTCCAGGGGGCGACGCCTACGAGCAGTACTTC.

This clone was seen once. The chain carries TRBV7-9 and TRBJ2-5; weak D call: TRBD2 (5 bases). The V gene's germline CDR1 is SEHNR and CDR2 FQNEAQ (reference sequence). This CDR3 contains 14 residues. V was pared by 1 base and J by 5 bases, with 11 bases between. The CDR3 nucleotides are TGTGCCAGCAGCTTAGAGGAGCGGCAGGAGACCCAGTACTTC. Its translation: CASSLEERQETQYF.

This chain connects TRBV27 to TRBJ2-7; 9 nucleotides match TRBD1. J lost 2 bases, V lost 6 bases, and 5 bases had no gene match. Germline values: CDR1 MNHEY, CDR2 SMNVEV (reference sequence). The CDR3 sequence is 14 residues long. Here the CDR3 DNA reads TGTGCCAGCAGGAAGGGACAGGGCGCCTACGAGCAGTACTTC. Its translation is CASRKGQGAYEQYF.

DNA of the CDR3: TGTGCCAGTAGTTCGACAGGGTCTGGGGCCAACGTCCTGACTTTC. Amino acid sequence: CASSSTGSGANVLTF. J is TRBJ2-6 and V is TRBV19, with 7 bases matching TRBD1. The V and J ends lost 5 bases and 1 base, in that order; junction bases with no gene match: 2. Germline-derived CDR1 and CDR2 are LNHDA and SQIVND (reference sequence). The CDR3 totals 15 residues.

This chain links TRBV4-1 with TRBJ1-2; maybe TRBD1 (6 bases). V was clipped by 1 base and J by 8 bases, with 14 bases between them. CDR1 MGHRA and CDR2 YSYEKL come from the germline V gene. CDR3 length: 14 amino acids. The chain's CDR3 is CASSQVDRRVGYTF. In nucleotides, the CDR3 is TGCGCCAGCAGCCAAGTCGACAGGCGGGTCGGCTACACCTTC.

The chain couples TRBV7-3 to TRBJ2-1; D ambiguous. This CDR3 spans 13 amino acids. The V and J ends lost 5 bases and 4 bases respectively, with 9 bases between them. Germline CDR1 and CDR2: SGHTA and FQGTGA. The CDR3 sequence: CASSLWAYNEQFF. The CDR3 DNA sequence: TGTGCCAGCAGCCTCTGGGCTTACAATGAGCAGTTCTTC.

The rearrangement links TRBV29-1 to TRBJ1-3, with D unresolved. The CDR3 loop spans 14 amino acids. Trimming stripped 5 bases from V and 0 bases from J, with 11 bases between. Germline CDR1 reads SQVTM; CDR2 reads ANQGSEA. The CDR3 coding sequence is TGCAGCGTTTTTTATAGTCACTCTGGAAACACCATATATTTT. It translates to CSVFYSHSGNTIYF.

The CDR3 here is CASSLSSGTWNTGELFF. CDR3 nucleotide sequence: TGCGCCAGCAGCTTGAGTAGCGGGACTTGGAACACCGGGGAGCTGTTTTTT. This chain uses TRBV5-1 with TRBJ2-2; TRBD2 matches 8 bases. The germline V gene encodes CDR1 SGHRS and CDR2 YFSETQ. After removal of 1 base from V and 1 base from J, the junction contained 6 bases not matched to a gene. The CDR3 is made up of 17 amino acids.

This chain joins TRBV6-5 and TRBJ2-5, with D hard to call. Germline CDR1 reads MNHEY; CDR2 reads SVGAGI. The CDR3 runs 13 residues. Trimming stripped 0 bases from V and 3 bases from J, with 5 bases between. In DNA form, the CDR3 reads TGTGCCAGCAGTTACTCTGGGGAAGAGACCCAGTACTTC. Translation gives CASSYSGEETQYF.

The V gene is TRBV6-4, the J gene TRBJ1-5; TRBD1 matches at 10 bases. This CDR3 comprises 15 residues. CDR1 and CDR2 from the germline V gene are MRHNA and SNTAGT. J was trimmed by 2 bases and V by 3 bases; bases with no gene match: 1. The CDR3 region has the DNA TGTGCCAGCAGTGAGGGGACAGGGGGCAATCAGCCCCAGCATTTT. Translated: CASSEGTGGNQPQHF.